What follows are 28 T cell receptor beta chains derived from one specimen sequenced in a study of T cell responses to AZD1222 COVID-19 vaccine. TCRdb keeps only in-frame clones here, not all; method: immunoSEQ multiplex PCR. Of 100,000 to 150,000 clones listed, 75% to 95% were seen once; the top ten hold 4% to 5%. The input for sequencing was peripheral blood, taken 28 days after the second dose of the MenACWY control vaccine. The receptors were sampled from an adult who received the MenACWY meningococcal vaccine as a control.

This clone was observed a single time. V is TRBV5-1 and J is TRBJ2-1; D is unresolved. Trimming took 7 bases from V and 5 from J, leaving 16 bases between them. The CDR3 spans 14 residues. CDR1 is SGHRS and CDR2 is YFSETQ in the germline V gene. Written as DNA, the CDR3 is TGCGCCAGCGCAATCGGAGACTCGGACAATGAGCAGTTCTTC. As protein: CASAIGDSDNEQFF.

The chain recombines TRBV3-1 (or the pseudogene TRBV3-2) with TRBJ2-1; 7 nucleotides line up with TRBD2. Looked up from germline, CDR1 is LGHDT and CDR2 is YNNKEL (reference sequence). The CDR3 consists of 16 residues. After removal of 1 base from V and 6 bases from J, the junction contained 9 bases not matched to a gene. The CDR3 nucleotides are TGTGCCAGCAGCCAAGCCGGGGAGGGACGTTTCAATGAGCAGTTCTTC. This sequence encodes CASSQAGEGRFNEQFF.

This clone was seen a single time. This chain links TRBV6-2 or TRBV6-3 with TRBJ2-3, with D possibly being TRBD2 (6 bases). Trimming left V 5 bases short and J 1 base short, with 25 bases between. CDR1 is MNHEY, CDR2 SVGEGT, per germline. The CDR3 spans 19 residues. The chain's CDR3 is CASSALGPGTLGGTDTQYF. The CDR3 DNA reads as TGTGCCAGCAGTGCCCTCGGCCCCGGGACTTTAGGTGGCACAGATACGCAGTATTTT.

The chain is built from TRBV28 and TRBJ1-6; no clear D gene. V shed 3 bases and J shed 6 bases, with 9 bases lying between them. Looked up from germline, CDR1 is MDHEN and CDR2 is SYDVKM. The CDR3 is 14 amino acids. CDR3 in amino acids: CASSLQKVNSPLHF. In DNA form, the CDR3 reads TGTGCCAGCAGTTTGCAGAAAGTTAATTCACCCCTCCACTTT.

This clone was detected only once. The V call is TRBV11-2, the J call TRBJ2-1, with D maybe TRBD2 (7 bases). The CDR3 has 17 amino acids. Germline loops: CDR1 SGHAT, CDR2 FQNNGV. V lost 5 bases and J lost 4, with 21 bases in between. CDR3 residues: CASSQARGGDPYNEQFF. CDR3 nucleotide sequence: TGTGCCAGCAGCCAGGCAAGGGGGGGGGACCCATACAATGAGCAGTTCTTC.

CDR3 DNA: TGTGCCAGCAGTGAGGGACAGGGGAGAAATAATTCACCCCTCCACTTT. Translation: CASSEGQGRNNSPLHF. V usage is TRBV2 and J usage is TRBJ1-6, with 10 bases matching TRBD1. The V gene's germline CDR1 is SNHLY and CDR2 FYNNEI. The CDR3 has 16 residues. V trimming: 3 bases; J trimming: 5 bases; junction bases outside the gene matches: 4.

This sequence joins TRBV3-1 (or the pseudogene TRBV3-2) and TRBJ1-1; TRBD1 is a possible D gene (5 bases). The V and J ends lost 1 base and 11 bases respectively, with 11 bases between them. Per the germline V gene, CDR1 is LGHDT and CDR2 is YNNKEL (reference sequence). The CDR3 extends over 12 amino acids. This CDR3 is CASSQVTQGAFF. The CDR3 DNA reads TGTGCCAGCAGCCAAGTGACCCAGGGCGCTTTCTTT.

The J gene is TRBJ2-3, the V gene TRBV28; a possible D gene is TRBD2 (5 bases). The CDR3 has 15 residues. Germline CDR1 is MDHEN and CDR2 is SYDVKM. Trimming shortened V by 4 bases and J by 8 bases, and 19 bases separated the two germline ends. Here the CDR3 reads CASSSLRGSAITQYF. The CDR3, as DNA: TGTGCCAGCAGTTCCCTCCGGGGTTCGGCTATTACGCAGTATTTT.

Only one count was recorded for this clone. The V and J genes are TRBV7-9 and TRBJ2-1; 9 nucleotides align to TRBD1. The V segment lost 2 bases and the J segment 5 bases; nucleotides outside the gene matches: 10. The CDR3 sequence is 17 residues long. The germline V gene encodes CDR1 SEHNR and CDR2 FQNEAQ (reference sequence). CDR3 amino acids: CASSLSWGQGKNNEQFF. CDR3 in DNA: TGTGCCAGCAGCTTATCTTGGGGACAGGGAAAGAACAATGAGCAGTTCTTC.

This sequence joins TRBV7-6 and TRBJ1-5; no definite D call. CDR3 length: 15 residues. Germline CDR1 reads SGHVS; CDR2 reads FNYEAQ. Trimming removed 1 base from V and 0 bases from J, with 7 bases in between. The CDR3 here is CASSLGGNSNQPQHF. In nucleotides, the CDR3 is TGTGCCAGCAGCTTAGGGGGTAATAGCAATCAGCCCCAGCATTTT.

This chain joins TRBV6-5 and TRBJ1-1; the D gene is possibly TRBD1 (6 bases). The CDR3 has 13 residues. With 4 bases removed from V and 5 bases from J, the gap between germline ends came to 11 bases. Germline V gives CDR1 MNHEY, CDR2 SVGAGI. The CDR3 is CASSSGRGTEAFF. The CDR3 DNA reads as TGTGCCAGCAGTTCTGGGAGGGGGACTGAAGCTTTCTTT.

The chain uses TRBV10-3 and TRBJ2-2; 8 bases map to TRBD1. This CDR3 has 15 residues. Germline CDR1 ENHRY, CDR2 SYGVKD. Trimming at V came to 5 bases and at J to 0 bases, leaving 2 bases not matched to a gene. The CDR3 here is CAISPQGANTGELFF. DNA for the CDR3: TGTGCCATCAGTCCACAGGGGGCGAACACCGGGGAGCTGTTTTTT.

As regards this clone: Other DNA sequences within the sample encode an identical CDR3. The chain employs TRBV18 and TRBJ2-5; D uncertain. Looked up from germline, CDR1 is KGHSH and CDR2 is LQKENI. Trimming cost V 3 bases and J 0 bases, with 2 bases left between them. This CDR3 has 12 residues. The CDR3 sequence is CASSPYQETQYF. CDR3 nucleotide sequence: TGTGCCAGCTCACCGTACCAAGAGACCCAGTACTTC.

This chain links TRBV21-1 with TRBJ1-1. TRBV21-1 is a pseudogene locus. The CDR3 extends over 15 amino acids. The CDR3 nucleotides read TGTGCCAGCAGCAAAGCAGGGACGGTGAACACTGAAGCTTTCTTT. Translated, it gives CASSKAGTVNTEAFF.

The chain couples TRBV2 to TRBJ2-5, with D possibly being TRBD2 (7 bases). The germline V gene encodes CDR1 SNHLY and CDR2 FYNNEI. The CDR3 is 15 amino acids. The V end lost 4 bases, the J end lost 5 bases, and 17 bases lay between the germline ends. Written as DNA, the CDR3 is TGTGCCAGCAGTGTCGCGGGGGCATCGGATGAGACCCAGTACTTC. This sequence encodes CASSVAGASDETQYF.

The chain links TRBV5-1 to TRBJ1-1; D not resolved. This CDR3 spans 12 amino acids. Trimming removed 4 bases from V and 3 bases from J, with 7 bases in between. Germline V gene data show CDR1 as SGHRS and CDR2 as YFSETQ. DNA of the CDR3: TGCGCCAGCAGCCAGGATTACACTGAAGCTTTCTTT. Encoded protein: CASSQDYTEAFF.

The chain carries TRBV12-2 and TRBJ2-1. TRBV12-2 is assigned pseudogene status. The CDR3 sequence is 17 residues long. For the CDR3, the DNA is TGTGCAAGCCGGACATTCCGGCTGAAGACCTGGGGGAATGAGCAGTTCTTC. Its translation: CASRTFRLKTWGNEQFF.

The chain joins TRBV2 to TRBJ1-4, with 8 bases lining up with TRBD1. Germline loops: CDR1 SNHLY, CDR2 FYNNEI. This CDR3 is built from 13 residues. Germline trimming cut 7 bases from V and 7 bases from J; bases unmatched to any gene: 5. CDR3 nucleotides: TGTGCCAGCAAGGACAGGGTAACTGAAAAACTGTTTTTT. This gives the protein CASKDRVTEKLFF.

The V and J genes are TRBV7-9 and TRBJ1-3; 8 bases line up with TRBD1. The trim removed 4 bases at V and 0 bases at J, leaving 5 bases unmatched. The CDR3 totals 16 residues. Germline V gene lookup returns CDR1 SEHNR and CDR2 FQNEAQ (reference sequence). The CDR3 region has the DNA TGTGCCAGCAGCTCGGACAGGGTCGGCTCTGGAAACACCATATATTTT. Its protein product is CASSSDRVGSGNTIYF.

The chain employs TRBV5-1 and TRBJ1-1; no definite D call. V shed 0 bases and J shed 1 base, with 7 bases lying between them. CDR3 length: 14 residues. Germline V lookup: CDR1 SGHRS, CDR2 YFSETQ. The CDR3 bases are TGCGCCAGCAGCTTGGTGCCTCCGAACACTGAAGCTTTCTTT. This sequence encodes CASSLVPPNTEAFF.

The V call is TRBV5-4, the J call TRBJ2-2; TRBD1 is a possible D gene (6 bases). Trimming left V 4 bases short and J 2 bases short, with 12 bases between. The germline CDR1 and CDR2 sequences are SGHNT and YYREEE (reference sequence). The CDR3 consists of 15 residues. CDR3 DNA: TGTGCCAGCAGCGCTGGGACATCAAACACCGGGGAGCTGTTTTTT. Amino acid sequence: CASSAGTSNTGELFF.

The rearrangement joins TRBV9 to TRBJ2-3, with D hard to call. The CDR3 length is 14 residues. V was shortened by 0 bases and J by 3 bases, with 8 bases between the two germline ends. The germline V gene encodes CDR1 SGDLS and CDR2 YYNGEE. The CDR3 is CASSVAPGTDTQYF. CDR3 bases: TGTGCCAGCAGCGTAGCGCCGGGTACAGATACGCAGTATTTT.

CDR3 nucleotides: TGTGCCAGCAGAGCGCGCGGACAGCGATACGAGCAGTACTTC. Translation: CASRARGQRYEQYF. The chain uses TRBV28 and TRBJ2-7, with D possibly matching TRBD1 (6 bases). CDR1 is MDHEN, CDR2 SYDVKM, per germline. The CDR3 has 14 amino acids. Trimming pared 6 bases from V and 4 bases from J, leaving 16 bases between. Full variable domain (outside the CDR3, taken from reference TRBV28 and TRBJ2-7): DVKVTQSSRYLVKRTGEKVFLECVQDMDHENMFWYRQDPGLGLRLIYFSYDVKMKEKGDIPEGYSVSREKKERFSLILESASTNQTSMYLCASRARGQRYEQYFGPGTRLTVT.

This clone occurred once. The chain's CDR3 is CASSSRLPPYEQYF. The CDR3 nucleotides are TGTGCCAGCAGCTCCCGACTACCCCCATACGAGCAGTACTTC. V usage is TRBV3-1 (or the pseudogene TRBV3-2) and J usage is TRBJ2-7, with D possibly TRBD2 on 5 matching bases. This CDR3 contains 14 residues. V gave up 5 bases and J gave up 4 bases, with 15 bases separating them. Germline V gene lookup returns CDR1 LGHDT and CDR2 YNNKEL (reference sequence).

The gene calls are TRBV10-3 and TRBJ1-1; D gene uncertain. V was pared by 2 bases and J by 1 base, with 8 bases between. The germline V gene encodes CDR1 ENHRY and CDR2 SYGVKD. The CDR3 consists of 14 residues. CDR3 DNA: TGTGCCATCAGTGAGACTGGAGGGAACACTGAAGCTTTCTTT. Its translation: CAISETGGNTEAFF.

The chain is built from TRBV11-2 and TRBJ2-7, with 11 bases lining up with TRBD2. Germline CDR1 SGHAT, CDR2 FQNNGV. V dropped 0 bases and J dropped 0; count of bases not matched to a gene: 4. The CDR3 extends over 17 amino acids. Here the CDR3 DNA reads TGTGCCAGCAGCTTAGACCCGGGACTAGCGGCCTCCTACGAGCAGTACTTC. The encoded protein is CASSLDPGLAASYEQYF.

The V and J genes are TRBV7-6 and TRBJ2-4, with a tentative D call TRBD1 (6 bases). The ends were cut back, 5 bases at V and 6 bases at J, with 20 bases in the middle. From germline, CDR1 is SGHVS and CDR2 FNYEAQ. The CDR3 totals 16 residues. The CDR3 loop is CASSQNPRGSGNIQYF. The CDR3 DNA sequence: TGTGCCAGCAGCCAAAACCCCAGGGGCAGCGGAAACATTCAGTACTTC.

This clone was detected once. This chain connects TRBV7-6 to TRBJ1-5, with D possibly being TRBD1 (6 bases). The germline V gene encodes CDR1 SGHVS and CDR2 FNYEAQ. Trimming removed 1 base from V and 4 bases from J, with 14 bases in between. CDR3 length: 16 residues. CDR3 bases: TGTGCCAGCAGCTTAGATCCAGGGGCTAGGAATCAGCCCCAGCATTTT. Its translation is CASSLDPGARNQPQHF.